These 16 T cell receptor beta chains came from one sample sequenced in a study of OX40 agonist ivuxolimab in advanced cancers. Profiled with immunoSEQ multiplex PCR; TCRdb holds only in-frame clones, not every one. The table records 80,000 or so clones, around 90% of them present only once. This specimen was CD4+ or CD8+ T cells sorted from blood, taken in a trial of the OX40 agonist ivuxolimab. The origin of the receptors is an adult with an advanced solid tumor such as melanoma, head and neck, liver or kidney cancer.

The chain recombines TRBV5-4 with TRBJ1-1; TRBD1 agrees at 8 bases. Germline V gene sequence: CDR1 SGHNT, CDR2 YYREEE (reference sequence). V was clipped by 2 bases and J by 10 bases; unmatched bases: 13. The CDR3 length is 15 residues. In DNA form, the CDR3 reads TGTGCCAGCAGCTTCGGGTCGCAGGGGGCGCGGGGAGCTTTCTTT. It translates to CASSFGSQGARGAFF.

The V gene is TRBV6-1, the J gene TRBJ2-2, with a possible D match to TRBD2 (5 bases). This CDR3 has 13 amino acids. With 7 bases removed from V and 5 bases from J, the gap between germline ends came to 11 bases. Germline V CDR1 and CDR2: MNHNS, SASEGT. CDR3 sequence reads: CASTRELTGELFF. The CDR3 DNA is TGTGCCAGCACTAGGGAGTTGACCGGGGAGCTGTTTTTT.

This sequence joins TRBV20-1 and TRBJ1-2, with D unclear. CDR1 and CDR2 (germline): DFQATT, SNEGSKA (reference sequence). The CDR3 has 9 amino acids. V dropped 5 bases and J dropped 8 bases, with 6 bases sitting between them. The CDR3 DNA sequence: TGCAGTGCTGGGCTGGGCTACACCTTC. This translates into CSAGLGYTF.

The chain is built from TRBV10-2 and TRBJ2-7; D assignment may be TRBD1 or TRBD2 (5 bases each). Looked up from germline, CDR1 is WSHSY and CDR2 is SAAADI. V lost 6 bases to trimming and J lost 4 bases, with 10 bases between them. CDR3 size: 12 residues. Here the CDR3 reads CASRLAGYEQYF. In nucleotides, the CDR3 is TGCGCCAGCAGGCTAGCAGGGTACGAGCAGTACTTC.

The chain recombines TRBV30 with TRBJ2-5; D is unresolved. Trimming stripped 0 bases from V and 5 bases from J, with 10 bases between. Germline V CDR1 and CDR2: GTSNPN, SVGIG (reference sequence). The CDR3 consists of 13 residues. CDR3 amino acids: CAWSVSGGETQYF. CDR3 nucleotides: TGTGCCTGGAGTGTTTCAGGTGGGGAGACCCAGTACTTC.

The V gene is TRBV27, the J gene TRBJ2-2; D possibly matches TRBD1 or TRBD2 (5 bases each). Germline assignment: CDR1 MNHEY and CDR2 SMNVEV (reference sequence). CDR3 length equals 16 residues. Trimming stripped 4 bases from V and 3 bases from J, with 15 bases between. The CDR3 is CASSWGPSWDTGELFF. The CDR3 nucleotides read TGTGCCAGCAGTTGGGGACCCAGCTGGGACACCGGGGAGCTGTTTTTT.

The chain uses TRBV5-4 and TRBJ2-7, with D perhaps being TRBD1 or TRBD2 (5 bases each). TRBJ2-1 matches the DNA end more closely, so the J call is doubtful. Germline values: CDR1 SGHNT, CDR2 YYREEE (reference sequence). The CDR3 totals 15 residues. CDR3 bases: TGTGCCAGCAGCTCCGGACCGGGGCCCTACAATGAGCAGTTCTTC. It encodes CASSSGPGPYNEQFF.

V is TRBV19 and J is TRBJ2-1, with 10 bases fitting TRBD2. Germline V gives CDR1 LNHDA, CDR2 SQIVND (reference sequence). Trimming cost V 6 bases and J 9 bases; bases outside gene matches: 14. The CDR3 runs to 16 residues. The CDR3 sequence: CASRGLSGGSGVEQFF. DNA for the CDR3: TGTGCCAGTAGGGGTCTTAGCGGGGGGTCTGGTGTTGAGCAGTTCTTC.

V and J are TRBV9 and TRBJ2-5, with 7 bases aligning to TRBD1. The V segment lost 4 bases and the J segment 2 bases; nucleotides outside the gene matches: 5. Germline V gives CDR1 SGDLS, CDR2 YYNGEE. The CDR3 totals 14 residues. The CDR3 nucleotides are TGTGCCAGCAGCTCAGGGACAGTTCAAGAGACCCAGTACTTC. Translation gives CASSSGTVQETQYF.

The chain recombines TRBV7-6 with TRBJ2-2; D is ambiguous. Germline CDR1 SGHVS, CDR2 FNYEAQ. This CDR3 comprises 14 residues. Trimming left V 3 bases short and J 4 bases short, with 9 bases between. The CDR3 nucleotides are TGTGCCAGCAGCTTGGGATCGGGCACCGGGGAGCTGTTTTTT. Protein sequence: CASSLGSGTGELFF.

This chain uses TRBV11-2 with TRBJ2-2; 9 bases agree with TRBD2. The CDR3 is made up of 15 amino acids. Germline values: CDR1 SGHAT, CDR2 FQNNGV. V dropped 5 bases and J dropped 1; count of bases not matched to a gene: 2. The CDR3 loop reads CASSLTSGNTGELFF. As DNA, the CDR3 is TGTGCCAGCAGCCTGACTAGCGGGAACACCGGGGAGCTGTTTTTT.

This sequence joins TRBV27 and TRBJ1-1, with D perhaps matching TRBD1 (6 bases). This CDR3 is 15 amino acids long. V dropped 5 bases and J dropped 0 bases, with 13 bases sitting between them. The germline V gene has CDR1 MNHEY and CDR2 SMNVEV (reference sequence). The CDR3 is CASSPGQRMNTEAFF. The DNA of the CDR3 is TGTGCCAGCAGTCCGGGACAACGGATGAACACTGAAGCTTTCTTT.

This chain joins TRBV5-1 and TRBJ2-1; perhaps TRBD2 as D (6 bases). This CDR3 spans 14 amino acids. In germline, CDR1 is SGHRS, CDR2 YFSETQ. Trimming pared 4 bases from V and 1 base from J, leaving 9 bases between. In DNA form, the CDR3 reads TGCGCCAGCAGCCCCGGGGGTTCCTACAATGAGCAGTTCTTC. Its translation: CASSPGGSYNEQFF.

The chain joins TRBV18 to TRBJ2-7, with 9 bases that match TRBD2. CDR1 and CDR2 (germline): KGHSH, LQKENI. The CDR3 has 15 amino acids. J gave up 4 bases and V 6 bases, and 10 bases lay outside the gene matches. In DNA, the CDR3 is TGTGCCAGCTCGCCCCCCGGGACTAGCATTTACGAGCAGTACTTC. It codes for CASSPPGTSIYEQYF.

The rearrangement joins TRBV7-2 to TRBJ2-3, with D maybe TRBD2 (5 bases). Germline CDR1 is SGHTA and CDR2 is FQGNSA. CDR3 length: 15 residues. The V end lost 0 bases, the J end lost 5 bases, and 12 bases lay between the germline ends. For the CDR3, the DNA is TGTGCCAGCAGCTTAGCGTATCATGCGGGAGATACGCAGTATTTT. This sequence encodes CASSLAYHAGDTQYF.

The rearrangement joins TRBV2 to TRBJ1-1; D possibly corresponds to TRBD1 (6 bases). Trimming pared 4 bases from V and 0 bases from J, leaving 6 bases between. This CDR3 has 13 amino acids. The V gene's germline CDR1 is SNHLY and CDR2 FYNNEI. As DNA, the CDR3 is TGTGCCAGCAGTGGGGACATGAACACTGAAGCTTTCTTT. Protein product: CASSGDMNTEAFF.